This T cell receptor (beta chain) was identified in a study of control samples from healthy donors and cancer patients. The table came from immunoSEQ multiplex PCR; TCRdb's copy has only in-frame clones and leaves some out. The table includes roughly 100,000 clones, around 89% detected once. Trimming cost V 3 bases and J 4 bases; bases outside gene matches: 3. The germline V gene encodes CDR1 SGDLS and CDR2 YYNGEE. This CDR3 region has 15 residues. This clonotype originated in a man aged 55-75 years with lung cancer. The source material was PBMCs. The chain uses TRBV9 and TRBJ2-2; 10 bases agree with TRBD2. CDR3 in amino acids: CASSASGGATGELFF. CDR3 nucleotides: TGTGCCAGCAGCGCAAGCGGGGGGGCCACCGGGGAGCTGTTTTTT.